The sequence of this T cell receptor (beta chain) was determined in a study of T cell repertoires in cytomegalovirus infection. Across the study: Recently described HLA-C-restricted plus well-studied HLA-B-restricted CMV epitopes were used.

Only a few counts were recorded for this clonotype. Its antigen is unknown. V shed 9 bases and J shed 2 bases, with 13 bases lying between them. The CDR3 has 14 amino acids. Germline loops: CDR1 SGHVS, CDR2 FNYEAQ. MiXCR, run by TCRdb on the reads, gives a single entry per CDR3 protein. The sample lists around 430,000 distinct CDR3 sequences, under 45% seen once, with about 39% in the top ten. The gene calls are TRBV7-6 and TRBJ2-2, with no clear D. This clonotype was sampled from a human donor in good health (CMV status not recorded). Some clones in this sample may be carry-over from other donors' samples. The source was cultured PBMCs, collected from culture after CMV antigen stimulation. The CDR3 loop is CASNYEFNTGELFF. The CDR3 region has the DNA TGTGCCAGTAATTACGAGTTTAACACCGGGGAGCTGTTTTTT.